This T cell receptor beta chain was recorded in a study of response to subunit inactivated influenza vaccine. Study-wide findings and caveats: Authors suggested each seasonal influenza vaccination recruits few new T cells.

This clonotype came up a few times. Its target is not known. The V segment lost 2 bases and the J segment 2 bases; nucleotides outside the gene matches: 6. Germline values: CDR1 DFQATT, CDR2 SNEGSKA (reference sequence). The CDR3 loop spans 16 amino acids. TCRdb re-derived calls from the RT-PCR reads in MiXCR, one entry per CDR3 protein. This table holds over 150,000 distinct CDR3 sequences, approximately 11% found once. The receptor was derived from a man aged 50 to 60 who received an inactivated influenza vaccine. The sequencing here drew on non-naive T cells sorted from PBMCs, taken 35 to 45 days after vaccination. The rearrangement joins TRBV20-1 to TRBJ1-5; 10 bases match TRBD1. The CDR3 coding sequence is TGCAGTGCTAGAAACCCCGGGACAGGGGGCAATCAGCCCCAGCATTTT. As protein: CSARNPGTGGNQPQHF.